Listed here are 20 T cell receptor beta chains from one sample, sequenced in a study of vaccination and CD4 T cells after COVID-19. Treatment specified: roughly ten-day PBMC culture with coronavirus spike peptide pools or control peptides (ViraFEST assay). Sequencing of DNA taken from cultured CD4+ T cells relied on the Oncomine TCR Beta short-read assay. TCRdb processed the PCR reads anew with MiXCR; each CDR3 protein has one entry. The sample carries around 21,000 distinct CDR3 sequences, over 50% recorded once. No antigen is known for these receptors. Sample: CD4+ T cells from blood, cultured in vitro. Source of these receptors: a human donor who had recovered from COVID-19.

The V call is TRBV6-2 or TRBV6-3, the J call TRBJ1-1, with D uncertain. The germline V gene encodes CDR1 MNHEY and CDR2 SVGEGT. CDR3 length equals 15 residues. V dropped 6 bases and J dropped 4 bases, with 18 bases sitting between them. The CDR3 sequence: CASSRATEAGTEAFF. Here the CDR3 DNA reads TGTGCCAGCAGCCGAGCAACAGAAGCGGGCACTGAAGCTTTCTTT.

The V call is TRBV10-1, the J call TRBJ1-1; no clear D. This CDR3 contains 13 residues. Germline V CDR1 and CDR2: WNHNN, SYGVQD (reference sequence). Deletions cut 0 bases from V and 4 bases from J, with 6 bases between. CDR3 sequence: CASSESRTTEAFF. In DNA form, the CDR3 reads TGCGCCAGCAGTGAGTCCAGGACCACTGAAGCTTTCTTT.

CDR3 in amino acids: CASSQPRGRQYF. The CDR3 nucleotides read TGTGCCAGCAGCCAGCCCAGAGGTAGGCAGTATTTT. The rearrangement links TRBV11-2 to TRBJ2-3; D is undetermined. V gave up 5 bases and J gave up 11 bases, with 14 bases separating them. Looked up from germline, CDR1 is SGHAT and CDR2 is FQNNGV. This CDR3 is 12 amino acids long.

This sequence joins TRBV28 and TRBJ2-2; TRBD2 matches 8 bases. The CDR3 contains 14 residues. V dropped 3 bases and J dropped 9; count of bases not matched to a gene: 6. In germline, CDR1 is MDHEN, CDR2 SYDVKM. The CDR3 protein is CASSFGGRFRELFF. The CDR3 coding sequence is TGTGCCAGCAGTTTCGGCGGGAGGTTTCGGGAGCTGTTTTTT.

J is TRBJ1-5 and V is TRBV10-2, with 7 positions matching TRBD1. With 6 bases clipped from V and 3 bases from J, the junction kept 11 bases outside the gene matches. Germline lookup yields CDR1 WSHSY and CDR2 SAAADI. The CDR3 is made up of 16 amino acids. In nucleotides, the CDR3 is TGCGCCAGCAGCGCCCTACTCGACAGGGACAATCAGCCCCAGCATTTT. Translation gives CASSALLDRDNQPQHF.

This clonotype was recorded a few times. The V and J genes are TRBV11-2 and TRBJ1-1; D gene unclear. V was trimmed by 7 bases and J by 4 bases, leaving 7 bases between them. Germline V lookup: CDR1 SGHAT, CDR2 FQNNGV. The CDR3 is made up of 11 amino acids. The CDR3 coding sequence is TGTGCCAGCAAGCGGGGCACTGAAGCTTTCTTT. It codes for CASKRGTEAFF.

The V and J genes are TRBV15 and TRBJ1-5, with D hard to call. This CDR3 is 10 amino acids long. Germline V gene sequence: CDR1 LNHNV, CDR2 YYDKDF (reference sequence). V lost 10 bases, J lost 2 bases, and 3 bases lay in between. Here the CDR3 reads CAKGNQPQHF. Here the CDR3 DNA reads TGTGCCAAAGGCAATCAGCCCCAGCATTTT.

The rearrangement uses TRBV2 and TRBJ2-2, with D perhaps matching TRBD2 (6 bases). CDR1 and CDR2 from the germline V gene are SNHLY and FYNNEI. CDR3 length equals 12 residues. Trimming stripped 6 bases from V and 4 bases from J, with 6 bases between. The CDR3 DNA sequence: TGTGCCAGCAGGGGGGGCACCGGGGAGCTGTTTTTT. Translating it yields CASRGGTGELFF.

The chain uses TRBV7-2 and TRBJ1-2, with D possibly matching TRBD1 (6 bases). V was shortened by 1 base and J by 0 bases, with 9 bases between the two germline ends. This CDR3 spans 15 amino acids. Germline CDR1 is SGHTA and CDR2 is FQGNSA. The CDR3, as DNA: TGTGCCAGCAGCTTAGATGACAGGACTAACTATGGCTACACCTTC. The encoded protein is CASSLDDRTNYGYTF.

This clonotype turned up a few times. This rearrangement joins TRBV20-1 to TRBJ2-1; 11 bases match TRBD1. CDR1 is DFQATT, CDR2 SNEGSKA, per germline (reference sequence). V lost 0 bases, J lost 2 bases, and 3 bases stayed unmatched. There are 16 residues in the CDR3. CDR3 residues: CSARDRGQGAYNEQFF. The DNA of the CDR3 is TGCAGTGCTAGAGATAGGGGACAGGGGGCCTACAATGAGCAGTTCTTC.

The V and J genes are TRBV28 and TRBJ2-5, with 8 bases identical to TRBD1. The V gene's germline CDR1 is MDHEN and CDR2 SYDVKM. CDR3 size: 15 residues. V dropped 7 bases and J dropped 5; count of bases not matched to a gene: 12. CDR3 sequence (DNA): TGTGCCAGCACGCAGGGGGCGTGGGTATCTGAGACCCAGTACTTC. The encoded protein is CASTQGAWVSETQYF.

The rearrangement joins TRBV12-3 or TRBV12-4 to TRBJ1-1; 8 nucleotides align to TRBD1. The CDR3 covers 15 residues. With V trimmed by 6 bases and J by 3 bases, 9 bases remained unmatched. The CDR3 here is CASRIQGAGDTEAFF. CDR3 coding DNA: TGTGCCAGCAGGATTCAGGGGGCTGGGGACACTGAAGCTTTCTTT.

The chain combines TRBV23-1 with TRBJ2-3; the D gene is possibly TRBD1 (5 bases). TRBV23-1 is reported as an ORF; its role is uncertain. V gave up 0 bases and J gave up 0 bases, with 13 bases separating them. This CDR3 comprises 17 residues. CDR3 sequence reads: CASSQSGDGISTDTQYF. CDR3 nucleotides: TGCGCCAGCAGTCAATCAGGGGATGGGATTAGCACAGATACGCAGTATTTT.

J is TRBJ2-7 and V is TRBV6-1; possibly TRBD1 for D (6 bases). This CDR3 has 15 residues. Per the germline V gene, CDR1 is MNHNS and CDR2 is SASEGT. V was pared by 6 bases and J by 1 base, with 16 bases between. The CDR3 nucleotides read TGTGCCAGCAGCCCCATTTGGGACAAGTCCTACGAGCAGTACTTC. Amino acids: CASSPIWDKSYEQYF.

The chain employs TRBV6-2 or TRBV6-3 and TRBJ1-5; unclear D gene. Trimming left V 6 bases short and J 7 bases short, with 13 bases between. This CDR3 is 13 amino acids long. Germline V gives CDR1 MNHEY, CDR2 SVGEGT. The DNA for the CDR3 is TGTGCCAGCAGCCCCGAAGGAAGACAGCCCCAGCATTTT. It yields the protein CASSPEGRQPQHF.

The gene calls are TRBV19 and TRBJ1-5; perhaps TRBD1 as D (5 bases). This CDR3 region has 14 residues. The V end was cut by 7 bases, the J end by 1 base, with 11 bases between. CDR1 and CDR2 from the germline V gene are LNHDA and SQIVND (reference sequence). CDR3 nucleotides: TGTGCCAGTACCATGGGGGGGAGCAATCAGCCCCAGCATTTT. This translates into CASTMGGSNQPQHF.

The chain joins TRBV6-2 or TRBV6-3 to TRBJ2-3, with D possibly TRBD1 on 6 matching bases. V was shortened by 6 bases and J by 1 base, with 8 bases between the two germline ends. CDR3 size: 13 residues. Germline values: CDR1 MNHEY, CDR2 SVGEGT. The CDR3 DNA reads TGTGCCAGCAGGCGGACAGGCACAGATACGCAGTATTTT. It yields the protein CASRRTGTDTQYF.

This clonotype has only one observation. The J gene is TRBJ1-2, the V gene TRBV6-2 or TRBV6-3; 7 positions agree with TRBD1. Germline V gives CDR1 MNHEY, CDR2 SVGEGT. Trimming cost V 6 bases and J 7 bases; bases outside gene matches: 8. The CDR3 length is 13 residues. The CDR3 DNA reads as TGTGCCAGCAGCCCAGACAGGGCTCTTGGCTACACCTTC. This codes for CASSPDRALGYTF.

This chain joins TRBV28 and TRBJ1-2; no clear D gene. Germline V gives CDR1 MDHEN, CDR2 SYDVKM. CDR3 length: 14 amino acids. Trimming removed 3 bases at V and 6 bases at J, with 14 bases between. The CDR3 reads CASSLPGVNDGYTF. CDR3 sequence (DNA): TGTGCCAGCAGTTTGCCTGGGGTAAACGATGGCTACACCTTC.

The rearrangement uses TRBV6-1 and TRBJ2-5; 7 nucleotides align to TRBD1. The CDR3 runs to 14 residues. The J segment lost 2 bases and the V segment lost 4 bases, leaving 4 bases of the junction unmatched. Germline V gives CDR1 MNHNS, CDR2 SASEGT. CDR3 sequence: CASSAPGQQETQYF. DNA of the CDR3: TGTGCCAGCAGTGCGCCGGGACAGCAAGAGACCCAGTACTTC.